This is a list of T cell receptor beta chains from one sample in a study of identical twins. TCRdb re-called the 5' RACE reads with MiXCR, one entry per CDR3 protein. The sample holds about 1.7 million distinct CDR3 sequences; about 32% are singletons and the top ten take less than 0.35%. What was sequenced was cord blood. The receptors were sampled from a newborn girl in good health. Both conserved end residues are part of each CDR3. D genes are given only for firm matches. Clone size appears in some rows only: once, few, many, or a class for an expanded clone.

abundance: few
j_gene: TRBJ2-7
d_gene: TRBD2
v_gene: TRBV4-1
CDR3aa: CASSRTLAGDEQYF
CDR3nt: TGCGCCAGCAGCCGGACACTAGCGGGAGACGAGCAGTACTTC

abundance: -
j_gene: TRBJ1-2
d_gene: -
v_gene: TRBV20-1
CDR3aa: CSARGRGKYGYTF
CDR3nt: TGCAGTGCTAGAGGCCGGGGTAAATATGGCTACACCTTC

abundance: few
j_gene: TRBJ2-2
d_gene: TRBD1
v_gene: TRBV7-9
CDR3aa: CASSFQGANTGELFF
CDR3nt: TGTGCCAGCAGTTTTCAGGGGGCGAACACCGGGGAGCTGTTTTTT

abundance: few
j_gene: TRBJ2-3
d_gene: TRBD1
v_gene: TRBV5-1
CDR3aa: CASSLLGQGAEDTQYF
CDR3nt: TGCGCCAGCAGCTTGTTGGGACAGGGGGCGGAGGATACGCAGTATTTT

abundance: -
j_gene: TRBJ1-1
d_gene: TRBD1
v_gene: TRBV14
CDR3aa: CASSQDLNRGGTEAFF
CDR3nt: TGTGCCAGCAGCCAAGATCTCAACAGGGGAGGCACTGAAGCTTTCTTT

abundance: few
j_gene: TRBJ1-4
d_gene: -
v_gene: TRBV28
CDR3aa: CASNEVGRGTEKLFF
CDR3nt: TGTGCCAGCAATGAAGTGGGCAGGGGCACTGAAAAACTGTTTTTT

abundance: -
j_gene: TRBJ1-5
d_gene: -
v_gene: TRBV20-1
CDR3aa: CSARERQQGNQPQHF
CDR3nt: TGCAGTGCTAGAGAAAGACAGCAAGGCAATCAGCCCCAGCATTTT

abundance: few
j_gene: TRBJ1-2
d_gene: -
v_gene: TRBV7-9
CDR3aa: CASSSPRRRRQDYGYTF
CDR3nt: TGTGCCAGCAGCTCCCCCCGACGACGGCGCCAAGACTATGGCTACACCTTC

abundance: few
j_gene: TRBJ1-2
d_gene: TRBD1
v_gene: TRBV6-1
CDR3aa: CASSEASGTAYGYTF
CDR3nt: TGTGCCAGCAGTGAAGCAAGCGGGACAGCCTATGGCTACACCTTC

abundance: -
j_gene: TRBJ2-3
d_gene: TRBD1
v_gene: TRBV12-3/TRBV12-4
CDR3aa: CASSRTGRTDTQYF
CDR3nt: TGTGCCAGCAGCAGGACAGGGCGCACAGATACGCAGTATTTT

abundance: few
j_gene: TRBJ2-7
d_gene: -
v_gene: TRBV27
CDR3aa: CASTQITYEQYF
CDR3nt: TGTGCCTCAACACAAATCACCTACGAGCAGTACTTC

abundance: -
j_gene: TRBJ1-6
d_gene: -
v_gene: TRBV20-1
CDR3aa: CSARETGRTYNSPLHF
CDR3nt: TGCAGTGCTAGAGAAACAGGGAGGACCTATAATTCACCCCTCCACTTT

abundance: -
j_gene: TRBJ2-7
d_gene: -
v_gene: TRBV6-1
CDR3aa: CASSEAWTQYF
CDR3nt: TGTGCCAGCAGTGAAGCTTGGACGCAGTACTTC

abundance: -
j_gene: TRBJ2-7
d_gene: TRBD2
v_gene: TRBV28
CDR3aa: CAGSLPQSGRVHEQYF
CDR3nt: TGTGCCGGCAGTTTACCCCAAAGCGGGAGGGTCCACGAGCAGTACTTC

abundance: -
j_gene: TRBJ1-2
d_gene: TRBD1
v_gene: TRBV20-1
CDR3aa: CSARGRDRGHYGYTF
CDR3nt: TGCAGTGCTAGAGGCCGGGACAGGGGCCACTATGGCTACACCTTC

abundance: -
j_gene: TRBJ1-6
d_gene: -
v_gene: TRBV7-9
CDR3aa: CASSHGQSSYNSPLHF
CDR3nt: TGTGCCAGCAGCCACGGACAGAGCTCCTATAATTCACCCCTCCACTTT

abundance: few
j_gene: TRBJ2-1
d_gene: TRBD2
v_gene: TRBV7-2
CDR3aa: CASRRGLAGIYNEQFF
CDR3nt: TGTGCCAGCAGGCGCGGACTAGCGGGAATCTACAATGAGCAGTTCTTC

abundance: many
j_gene: TRBJ1-2
d_gene: TRBD1
v_gene: TRBV18
CDR3aa: CASSLTGFGTEYGYTF
CDR3nt: TGTGCCAGCTCACTTACCGGTTTCGGGACAGAGTATGGCTACACCTTC

abundance: few
j_gene: TRBJ2-1
d_gene: -
v_gene: TRBV6-1
CDR3aa: CASSEAILAPHNEQFF
CDR3nt: TGTGCCAGCAGTGAAGCCATCCTAGCTCCCCACAATGAGCAGTTCTTC

abundance: -
j_gene: TRBJ2-1
d_gene: -
v_gene: TRBV24-1
CDR3aa: CATSVGGVGYNEQFF
CDR3nt: TGTGCCACCAGTGTTGGGGGAGTAGGCTACAATGAGCAGTTCTTC

abundance: -
j_gene: TRBJ2-3
d_gene: TRBD1
v_gene: TRBV7-9
CDR3aa: CASSPQGLNTDTQYF
CDR3nt: TGTGCCAGCAGCCCACAGGGGCTAAACACAGACACGCAGTATTTT

abundance: few
j_gene: TRBJ2-3
d_gene: TRBD2
v_gene: TRBV29-1
CDR3aa: CSVGERDLPGHTQYF
CDR3nt: TGCAGCGTTGGTGAGCGGGACCTCCCTGGCCATACGCAGTATTTT

abundance: few
j_gene: TRBJ1-1
d_gene: -
v_gene: TRBV20-1
CDR3aa: CSARAGNMNTEAFF
CDR3nt: TGCAGTGCTAGGGCAGGGAACATGAACACTGAAGCTTTCTTT

abundance: -
j_gene: TRBJ2-3
d_gene: TRBD2
v_gene: TRBV4-1
CDR3aa: CASSARLAGPSDTQYF
CDR3nt: TGCGCCAGCAGCGCAAGACTAGCGGGGCCTTCAGATACGCAGTATTTT

abundance: few
j_gene: TRBJ1-5
d_gene: -
v_gene: TRBV28
CDR3aa: CASSQGRLPLLWSNQPQHF
CDR3nt: TGTGCCAGCAGTCAGGGCCGGTTGCCCCTTTTATGGAGCAATCAGCCCCAGCATTTT

abundance: -
j_gene: TRBJ1-5
d_gene: -
v_gene: TRBV20-1
CDR3aa: CSAPRTAQGGQPQHF
CDR3nt: TGCAGTGCGCCCCGAACAGCTCAAGGAGGTCAGCCCCAGCATTTT